This T cell receptor beta chain was identified in a study of identical twins. Findings and limits, study-wide: Alpha sequences that were out-of-frame and twin-shared showed an excess of low generation probability. Twin sharing of out-of-frame TCR alpha was underestimated by models in monozygotic pairs.

cDNA carried unique molecular identifiers, and a universal primer site was added by template switching. TCRdb processed the 5' RACE reads anew with MiXCR; each CDR3 protein has one entry. The sample includes around 470,000 distinct CDR3 sequences, 12% to 15% of them seen just once. The germline CDR1 and CDR2 sequences are LGHDT and YNNKEL (reference sequence). The CDR3 contains 12 residues. The germline V and J ends were trimmed by 10 bases and 2 bases, with 11 bases remaining between them. Healthy Caucasians were all of the donors. In the case of this clonotype: Its specificity is not known.

These data also formed part of another study, on yellow fever vaccine responses in identical twins.

Material for sequencing was CD4+ T cells sorted from blood. V is TRBV3-1 and J is TRBJ2-5; the D gene is possibly TRBD2 (5 bases). This sequence originates from a woman aged 18-29 years in good health. CDR3 sequence reads: CATEGVQETQYF. CDR3 bases: TGTGCCACCGAGGGTGTACAAGAGACCCAGTACTTC.